A single sample gave rise to the 27 T cell receptor beta chains below, sequenced in a study of blood T cell repertoires in COVID-19. Only in-frame clones appear in the TCRdb table, and some are missing; sequencing was by immunoSEQ multiplex PCR. This table has 310,000 or so clones, around 91% appearing once. The specimen sequenced was PBMCs or T cells enriched from blood (not recorded which). These receptors all stem from a woman aged 40 to 50 who had recovered from COVID-19.

This clone appeared a few times. The V and J genes are TRBV4-1 and TRBJ2-7; 8 bases line up with TRBD1. V shed 6 bases, J shed 3 bases, and the junction held 7 bases outside the gene matches. The CDR3 is made up of 14 amino acids. In germline, CDR1 is MGHRA, CDR2 YSYEKL. CDR3 coding DNA: TGCGCCAGCAGTGGCCCAGGGGGCTTCTACGAGCAGTACTTC. It encodes CASSGPGGFYEQYF.

The chain uses TRBV5-5 and TRBJ1-2, with 9 bases matching TRBD1. The CDR3 runs 15 residues. V lost 4 bases to trimming and J lost 7 bases; unmatched junction nucleotides: 11. In germline, CDR1 is SGHKS, CDR2 YYEKEE (reference sequence). The CDR3: CASSKPGQGIGGYTF. Written as DNA, the CDR3 is TGTGCCAGCAGCAAACCGGGACAGGGAATAGGTGGCTACACCTTC.

The CDR3: CASSVSGGAGKTQYF. In nucleotides, the CDR3 is TGTGCCAGCAGTGTTAGCGGGGGGGCCGGGAAGACCCAGTACTTC. The chain joins TRBV2 to TRBJ2-5, with 11 bases that match TRBD2. Germline CDR1 SNHLY, CDR2 FYNNEI. Unmatched junction bases numbered 7, after V lost 4 bases and J lost 6 bases. The CDR3 is 15 residues long.

This clone was found once. V usage is TRBV24-1 and J usage is TRBJ2-7; 7 positions agree with TRBD1. Germline CDR1 is KGHDR and CDR2 is SFDVKD. The CDR3 runs 14 residues. V dropped 3 bases and J dropped 3; count of bases not matched to a gene: 4. Here the CDR3 DNA reads TGTGCCACCAGTGATGTGGACAGGAACTACGAGCAGTACTTC. The encoded protein is CATSDVDRNYEQYF.

DNA of the CDR3: TGTGCCAGCAGCCAGCGAGATTGGGACAATGAGCAGTTCTTC. It specifies CASSQRDWDNEQFF. The chain has TRBV11-3 and TRBJ2-1; D uncertain. V was trimmed by 5 bases and J by 5 bases, leaving 13 bases between them. The CDR3 sequence is 14 residues long. Germline CDR1 is SGHNT and CDR2 is YENEEA.

V gene TRBV30 combines with J gene TRBJ2-7; 11 bases match TRBD1. This CDR3 has 14 residues. Germline CDR1 GTSNPN, CDR2 SVGIG (reference sequence). V dropped 3 bases and J dropped 1; count of bases not matched to a gene: 2. CDR3 in amino acids: CAWSRDRGSYEQYF. CDR3 DNA sequence: TGTGCCTGGAGCCGGGACAGGGGGTCCTACGAGCAGTACTTC.

This chain links TRBV9 with TRBJ2-2, with 8 positions matching TRBD1. With V trimmed by 5 bases and J by 6 bases, 6 bases remained unmatched. The CDR3 contains 14 residues. Germline lookup yields CDR1 SGDLS and CDR2 YYNGEE. CDR3 sequence (DNA): TGTGCCAGCAGTGGATCAGGGGGCCCCGGGGAGCTGTTTTTT. Amino acids: CASSGSGGPGELFF.

This chain uses TRBV15 with TRBJ2-2, with 8 bases identical to TRBD1. Germline loops: CDR1 LNHNV, CDR2 YYDKDF (reference sequence). V lost 1 base to trimming and J lost 6 bases; unmatched junction nucleotides: 1. The CDR3 spans 14 residues. CDR3 region: CATSRGTGPGELFF. The CDR3 DNA is TGTGCCACCAGCAGAGGGACAGGGCCCGGGGAGCTGTTTTTT. The variable domain in full, completed from reference TRBV15 and TRBJ2-2, reads DAMVIQNPRYQVTQFGKPVTLSCSQTLNHNVMYWYQQKSSQAPKLLFHYYDKDFNNEADTPDNFQSRRPNTSFCFLDIRSPGLGDTAMYLCATSRGTGPGELFFGEGSRLTVL.

V is TRBV30 and J is TRBJ1-6; TRBD1 might be the D (6 bases). The CDR3 sequence is 15 residues long. The germline V gene has CDR1 GTSNPN and CDR2 SVGIG (reference sequence). The germline V and J ends were trimmed by 0 bases and 11 bases, with 17 bases remaining between them. CDR3 nucleotide sequence: TGTGCCTGGAGTGTACTCAGGGGCCTAGGAACACCCCTCCACTTT. Its translation: CAWSVLRGLGTPLHF. The whole variable domain, filled in from reference TRBV30 and TRBJ1-6, reads SQTIHQWPATLVQPVGSPLSLECTVEGTSNPNLYWYRQAAGRGLQLLFYSVGIGQISSEVPQNLSASRPQDRQFILSSKKLLLSDSGFYLCAWSVLRGLGTPLHFGNGTRLTVT.

The chain links TRBV4-3 to TRBJ2-3; 8 bases are a match to TRBD2. V dropped 4 bases and J dropped 0; count of bases not matched to a gene: 12. The CDR3 length is 18 residues. Looked up from germline, CDR1 is LGHNA and CDR2 is YSLEER. As DNA, the CDR3 is TGCGCCAGCAGCCGTATAAGAGGAGCGGGAGAGAGCACAGATACGCAGTATTTT. Its translation: CASSRIRGAGESTDTQYF.

A remark on this clone: The identical CDR3 is also encoded by other nucleotide sequences in the sample. The chain links TRBV5-6 to TRBJ1-5; TRBD1 aligns across 7 bases. J lost 5 bases, V lost 0 bases, and 2 bases had no gene match. This CDR3 has 14 residues. Germline loops: CDR1 SGHDT, CDR2 YYEEEE. The CDR3 loop is CASSLGQGYQPQHF. The CDR3 DNA reads TGTGCCAGCAGCTTGGGACAGGGTTATCAGCCCCAGCATTTT.

The rearrangement links TRBV27 to TRBJ2-2; a weak D match, TRBD1 (6 bases). The CDR3 consists of 15 residues. Trimming took 8 bases from V and 4 from J, leaving 17 bases between them. The germline gives CDR1 MNHEY, CDR2 SMNVEV (reference sequence). This CDR3 reads CASARAGAFTGELFF. The DNA for the CDR3 is TGTGCCAGCGCTCGGGCAGGGGCTTTCACCGGGGAGCTGTTTTTT.

This chain links TRBV6-7 with TRBJ2-7; D might be TRBD1 (6 bases). TRBV6-7 is designated an ORF whose function remains uncertain. The CDR3 runs 21 residues. Trimming shortened V by 1 base and J by 0 bases, and 28 bases separated the two germline ends. In nucleotides, the CDR3 is TGTGCCAGCAGTTACTTAGGGGTCCGTGACAGGAACTCTACTAGCTCCTACGAGCAGTACTTC. This codes for CASSYLGVRDRNSTSSYEQYF.

This chain connects TRBV7-9 to TRBJ2-5, with TRBD1 identical over 8 bases. This CDR3 spans 13 amino acids. J was trimmed by 4 bases and V by 3 bases; bases with no gene match: 1. Germline CDR1 is SEHNR and CDR2 is FQNEAQ (reference sequence). The CDR3 region has the DNA TGTGCCAGCAGCTTTGGACAGGGAGAGACCCAGTACTTC. It codes for CASSFGQGETQYF.

V gene TRBV3-1 (or the pseudogene TRBV3-2) combines with J gene TRBJ2-4; 8 nucleotides agree with TRBD1. Germline trimming cut 3 bases from V and 0 bases from J; bases unmatched to any gene: 7. Germline lookup yields CDR1 LGHDT and CDR2 YNNKEL (reference sequence). The CDR3 length is 17 residues. The CDR3 spells CASSQPGQGLAKNIQYF. Written as DNA, the CDR3 is TGTGCCAGCAGCCAGCCCGGACAGGGCCTAGCCAAAAACATTCAGTACTTC.

The rearrangement links TRBV19 to TRBJ1-1; D might be TRBD1 (6 bases). The germline V and J ends were trimmed by 8 bases and 1 base, with 11 bases remaining between them. Germline V CDR1 and CDR2: LNHDA, SQIVND (reference sequence). This CDR3 is built from 13 residues. The CDR3 reads CASGQTRNTEAFF. The CDR3 DNA reads TGTGCCAGTGGACAGACGAGGAACACTGAAGCTTTCTTT.

The CDR3 DNA is TGTGCCAGTAGTATGGCCCTCCTAACGGGGTACAACAATGAGCAGTTCTTC. Translation: CASSMALLTGYNNEQFF. The rearrangement links TRBV19 to TRBJ2-1; the D gene is possibly TRBD2 (5 bases). Trimming cost V 3 bases and J 5 bases, with 20 bases left between them. The length of the CDR3 is 17 residues. Germline V gene lookup returns CDR1 LNHDA and CDR2 SQIVND (reference sequence).

The chain has TRBV21-1 and TRBJ2-7; no DNA check was done on the table's D call, TRBD1. TRBV21-1 is flagged as a pseudogene. The CDR3 consists of 16 residues. CDR3 nucleotide sequence: TGTGCCAGCAGCAAAGTTGGGACAGGGTTTTCCTACGAGCAGTACTTC. Translation: CASSKVGTGFSYEQYF.

V is TRBV6-2 or TRBV6-3 and J is TRBJ2-7, with TRBD2 matching 7 bases. V gave up 4 bases and J gave up 0 bases; unmatched junction bases: 6. Germline loops: CDR1 MNHEY, CDR2 SVGEGT. CDR3 length: 15 residues. The CDR3 DNA sequence: TGTGCCAGCAGTTCTAAGCGGGAATCCTCCTACGAGCAGTACTTC. This sequence encodes CASSSKRESSYEQYF.

V gene TRBV4-2 combines with J gene TRBJ1-6; D ambiguous. The CDR3 has 16 amino acids. The germline gives CDR1 LGHNA, CDR2 YNFKEQ. V gave up 0 bases and J gave up 7 bases, with 13 bases separating them. CDR3 loop: CASSQDGSRVNSPLHF. CDR3 nucleotide sequence: TGTGCCAGCAGCCAAGATGGTTCCCGGGTGAATTCACCCCTCCACTTT.

This sequence joins TRBV11-2 and TRBJ1-1; TRBD1 matches 7 bases. The V segment lost 6 bases and the J segment 8 bases; nucleotides outside the gene matches: 6. The CDR3 covers 12 residues. Germline assignment: CDR1 SGHAT and CDR2 FQNNGV. The CDR3 DNA is TGTGCCAGCAGGCCCGGGACAGCCGAAGCTTTCTTT. This encodes CASRPGTAEAFF. The whole variable domain, remainder taken from reference TRBV11-2 and TRBJ1-1, is EAGVAQSPRYKIIEKRQSVAFWCNPISGHATLYWYQQILGQGPKLLIQFQNNGVVDDSQLPKDRFSAERLKGVDSTLKIQPAKLEDSAVYLCASRPGTAEAFFGQGTRLTVV.

The chain employs TRBV19 and TRBJ2-6, with no clear D. The length of the CDR3 is 14 residues. Germline-derived CDR1 and CDR2 are LNHDA and SQIVND (reference sequence). The V end was cut by 8 bases, the J end by 1 base, with 9 bases between. The CDR3 region is CASGDSSGANVLTF. Here the CDR3 DNA reads TGTGCCAGTGGAGACTCTTCTGGGGCCAACGTCCTGACTTTC.

In this sample, this clone turned up a few times. The identical CDR3 is also encoded by other nucleotide sequences in the sample. J is TRBJ2-1 and V is TRBV9; 9 nucleotides line up with TRBD2. CDR1 is SGDLS, CDR2 YYNGEE, per germline. This CDR3 spans 15 amino acids. With V trimmed by 0 bases and J by 4 bases, 2 bases remained unmatched. The DNA of the CDR3 is TGTGCCAGCAGCGTAGGAGCGGGGGGTTACAATGAGCAGTTCTTC. It specifies CASSVGAGGYNEQFF.

The CDR3 DNA follows: TGTGCCAGCAGCGGTGGGACAGGGGGAATGGGTTTCTATAATTCACCCCTCCACTTT. Translation gives CASSGGTGGMGFYNSPLHF. The chain links TRBV7-9 to TRBJ1-6, with TRBD1 identical over 11 bases. Germline V lookup: CDR1 SEHNR, CDR2 FQNEAQ (reference sequence). J lost 3 bases, V lost 5 bases, and 12 bases had no gene match. The CDR3 sequence is 19 residues long.

The chain couples TRBV19 to TRBJ2-7, with D unresolved. Trimming pared 1 base from V and 4 bases from J, leaving 14 bases between. CDR1 is LNHDA and CDR2 is SQIVND in the germline V gene (reference sequence). The CDR3 loop spans 15 amino acids. Here the CDR3 DNA reads TGTGCCAGTAGTATAGCCAGAGGCACTTTTTACGAGCAGTACTTC. Its protein is CASSIARGTFYEQYF.

The chain combines TRBV19 with TRBJ2-3, with 9 positions matching TRBD1. The CDR3 totals 12 residues. CDR1 is LNHDA and CDR2 is SQIVND in the germline V gene (reference sequence). Germline trimming cut 9 bases from V and 3 bases from J; bases unmatched to any gene: 1. CDR3 amino acids: CARQGATDTQYF. CDR3 DNA: TGTGCCAGACAGGGGGCTACAGATACGCAGTATTTT.

This chain connects TRBV11-2 to TRBJ1-2, with D uncertain. V was clipped by 5 bases and J by 8 bases, with 12 bases between them. The CDR3 length is 12 residues. Germline CDR1 reads SGHAT; CDR2 reads FQNNGV. CDR3 in amino acids: CASSQPGLGYTF. DNA for the CDR3: TGTGCCAGCAGCCAGCCAGGATTGGGCTACACCTTC.